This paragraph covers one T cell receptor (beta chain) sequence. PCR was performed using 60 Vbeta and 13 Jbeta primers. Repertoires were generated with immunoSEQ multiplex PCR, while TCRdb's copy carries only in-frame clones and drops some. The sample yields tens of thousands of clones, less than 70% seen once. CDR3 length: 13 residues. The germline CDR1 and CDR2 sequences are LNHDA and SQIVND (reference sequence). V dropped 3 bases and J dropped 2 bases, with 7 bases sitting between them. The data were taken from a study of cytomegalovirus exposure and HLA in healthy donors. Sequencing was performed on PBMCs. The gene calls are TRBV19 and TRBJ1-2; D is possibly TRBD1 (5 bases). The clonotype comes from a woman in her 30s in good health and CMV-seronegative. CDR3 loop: CASSMRQNYGYTF. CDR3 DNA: TGTGCCAGTAGTATGAGACAGAACTATGGCTACACCTTC.